This T cell receptor beta chain is drawn from a study of T-cell reconstitution after alpha-beta-depleted transplantation in children. V lost 1 base to trimming and J lost 5 bases, with 11 bases between them. Germline V gene lookup returns CDR1 SGHTA and CDR2 FQGTGA. The CDR3 has 14 residues. Preparing the TCRbeta library involved the use of unique molecular identifiers. One entry per CDR3 protein results from TCRdb running MiXCR on the PCR reads. Among 490,000 or so distinct CDR3 sequences, approximately 12% were seen once, and the ten largest hold about 5.6%. The clonotype originates from a human donor who donated a stem cell graft to a child with combined immunodeficiency. The V gene is TRBV7-3, the J gene TRBJ1-1; D gene ambiguous. The sequences come from PBMCs from the stem cell graft donor, collected from the stem cell graft. CDR3 loop: CASSLNGDVTEAFF. In DNA form, the CDR3 reads TGTGCCAGCAGCTTAAACGGGGATGTGACTGAAGCTTTCTTT.